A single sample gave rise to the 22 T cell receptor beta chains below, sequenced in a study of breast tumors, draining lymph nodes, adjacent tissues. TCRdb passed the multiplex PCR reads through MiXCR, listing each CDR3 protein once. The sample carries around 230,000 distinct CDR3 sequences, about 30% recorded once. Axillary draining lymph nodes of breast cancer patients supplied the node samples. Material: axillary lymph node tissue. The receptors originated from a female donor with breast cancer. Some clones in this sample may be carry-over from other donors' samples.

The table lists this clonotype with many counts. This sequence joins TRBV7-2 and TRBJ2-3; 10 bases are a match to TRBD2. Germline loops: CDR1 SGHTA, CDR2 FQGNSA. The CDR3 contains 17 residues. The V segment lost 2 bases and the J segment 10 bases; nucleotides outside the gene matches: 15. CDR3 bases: TGTGCCAGCAGCTTAACGGGGAGGACTAGCGGAATTAGTGCGCAGTATTTT. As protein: CASSLTGRTSGISAQYF.

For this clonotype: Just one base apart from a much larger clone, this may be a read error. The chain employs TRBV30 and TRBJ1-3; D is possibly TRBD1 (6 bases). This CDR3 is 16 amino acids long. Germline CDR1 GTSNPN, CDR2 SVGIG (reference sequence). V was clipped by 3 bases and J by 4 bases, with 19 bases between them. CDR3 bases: TGTGCCTGGAGGGCTTTATGGGGGGCACGAGGAAACACCATATATTTT. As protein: CAWRALWGARGNTIYF.

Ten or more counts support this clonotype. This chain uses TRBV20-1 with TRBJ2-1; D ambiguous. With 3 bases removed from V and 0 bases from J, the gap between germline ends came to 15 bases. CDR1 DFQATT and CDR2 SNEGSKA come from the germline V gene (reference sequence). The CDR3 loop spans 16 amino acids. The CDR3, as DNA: TGCAGTGCTAGTCGTTGGGCGGCCTCCTCCTACAATGAGCAGTTCTTC. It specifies CSASRWAASSYNEQFF.

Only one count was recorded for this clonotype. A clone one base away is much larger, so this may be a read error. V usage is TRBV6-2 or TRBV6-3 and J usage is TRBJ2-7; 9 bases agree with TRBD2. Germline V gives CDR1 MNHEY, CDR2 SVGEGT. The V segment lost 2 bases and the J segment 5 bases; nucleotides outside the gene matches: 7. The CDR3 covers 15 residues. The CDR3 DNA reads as TGTGCCAGCAGTTACCGTAGCGGGAGAAGTAACGAGCAGTACTTC. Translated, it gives CASSYRSGRSNEQYF.

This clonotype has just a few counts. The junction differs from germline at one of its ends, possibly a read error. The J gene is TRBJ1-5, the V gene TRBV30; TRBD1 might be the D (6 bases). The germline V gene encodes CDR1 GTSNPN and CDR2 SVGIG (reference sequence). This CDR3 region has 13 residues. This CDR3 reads CAWSVARGQLQHF. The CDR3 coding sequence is TGTGCCTGGAGTGTAGCCAGGGGTCAGCTCCAGCATTTT.

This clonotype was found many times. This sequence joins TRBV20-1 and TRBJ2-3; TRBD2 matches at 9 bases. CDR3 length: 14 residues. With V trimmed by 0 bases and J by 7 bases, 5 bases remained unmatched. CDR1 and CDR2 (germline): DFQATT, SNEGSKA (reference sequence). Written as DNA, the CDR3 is TGCAGTGCTAGAGAGCTAGCGGGAAGGAATACGCAGTATTTT. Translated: CSARELAGRNTQYF.

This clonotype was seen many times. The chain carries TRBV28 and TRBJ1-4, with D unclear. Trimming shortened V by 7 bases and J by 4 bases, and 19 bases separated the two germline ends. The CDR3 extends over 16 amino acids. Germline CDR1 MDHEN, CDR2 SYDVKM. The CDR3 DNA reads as TGTGCCAGCACCCTTGGGCAGGTGTTCGATAATGAAAAACTGTTTTTT. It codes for CASTLGQVFDNEKLFF.

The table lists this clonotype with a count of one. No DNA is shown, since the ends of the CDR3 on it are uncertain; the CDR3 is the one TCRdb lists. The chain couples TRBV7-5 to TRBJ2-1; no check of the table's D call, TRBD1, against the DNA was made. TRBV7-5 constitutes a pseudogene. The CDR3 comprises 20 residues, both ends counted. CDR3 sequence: CISVPEADPPPRENHNEQFF.

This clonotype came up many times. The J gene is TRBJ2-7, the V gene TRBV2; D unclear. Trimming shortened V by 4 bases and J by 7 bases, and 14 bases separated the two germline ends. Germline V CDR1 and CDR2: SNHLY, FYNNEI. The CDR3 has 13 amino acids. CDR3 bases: TGTGCCAGCAGTGGAGAGAAAAGGAGAGAGCAGTACTTC. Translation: CASSGEKRREQYF. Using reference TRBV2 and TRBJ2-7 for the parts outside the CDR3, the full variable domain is EPEVTQTPSHQVTQMGQEVILRCVPISNHLYFYWYRQILGQKVEFLVSFYNNEISEKSEIFDDQFSVERPDGSNFTLKIRSTKLEDSAMYFCASSGEKRREQYFGPGTRLTVT.

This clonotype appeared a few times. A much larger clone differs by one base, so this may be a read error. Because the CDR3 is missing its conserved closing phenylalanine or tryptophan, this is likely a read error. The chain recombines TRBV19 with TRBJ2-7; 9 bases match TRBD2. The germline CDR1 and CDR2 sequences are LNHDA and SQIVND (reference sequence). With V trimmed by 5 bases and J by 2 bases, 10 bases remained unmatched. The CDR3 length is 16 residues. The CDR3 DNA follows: TGTGCCAGTAGTCAGAGACGACTAGCGGATGCCTACGAGCAGTACTCC. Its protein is CASSQRRLADAYEQYS.

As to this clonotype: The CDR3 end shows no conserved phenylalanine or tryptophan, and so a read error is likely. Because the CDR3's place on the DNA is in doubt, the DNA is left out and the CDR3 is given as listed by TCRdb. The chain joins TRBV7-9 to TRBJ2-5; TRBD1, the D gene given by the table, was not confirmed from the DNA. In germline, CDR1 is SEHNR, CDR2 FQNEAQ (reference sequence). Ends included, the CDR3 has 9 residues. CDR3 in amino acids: CASSSLSAG.

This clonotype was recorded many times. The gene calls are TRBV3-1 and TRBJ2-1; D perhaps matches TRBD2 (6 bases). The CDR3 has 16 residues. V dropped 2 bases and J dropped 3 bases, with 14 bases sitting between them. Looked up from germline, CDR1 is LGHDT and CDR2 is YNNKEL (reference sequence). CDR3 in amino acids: CASSQLGAGSYNEQFF. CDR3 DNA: TGTGCCAGCAGCCAACTCGGGGCGGGAAGCTACAATGAGCAGTTCTTC.

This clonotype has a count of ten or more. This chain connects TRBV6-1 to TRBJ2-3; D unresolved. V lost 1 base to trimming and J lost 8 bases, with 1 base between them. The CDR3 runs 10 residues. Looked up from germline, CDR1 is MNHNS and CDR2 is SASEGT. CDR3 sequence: CASSEGTQYF. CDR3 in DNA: TGTGCCAGCAGTGAAGGTACGCAGTATTTT.

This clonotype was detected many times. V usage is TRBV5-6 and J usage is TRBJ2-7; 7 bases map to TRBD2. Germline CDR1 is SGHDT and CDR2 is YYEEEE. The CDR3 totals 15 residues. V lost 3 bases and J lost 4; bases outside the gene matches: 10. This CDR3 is CASSWGSGGNYEQYF. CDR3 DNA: TGTGCCAGCAGCTGGGGTTCGGGGGGTAATTACGAGCAGTACTTC.

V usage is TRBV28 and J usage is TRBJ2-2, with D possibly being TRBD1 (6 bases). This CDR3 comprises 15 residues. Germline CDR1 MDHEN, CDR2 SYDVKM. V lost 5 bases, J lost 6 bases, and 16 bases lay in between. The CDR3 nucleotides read TGTGCCAGCAGTCCTCATCCCCCAGGGGCCGGGGAGCTGTTTTTT. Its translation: CASSPHPPGAGELFF.

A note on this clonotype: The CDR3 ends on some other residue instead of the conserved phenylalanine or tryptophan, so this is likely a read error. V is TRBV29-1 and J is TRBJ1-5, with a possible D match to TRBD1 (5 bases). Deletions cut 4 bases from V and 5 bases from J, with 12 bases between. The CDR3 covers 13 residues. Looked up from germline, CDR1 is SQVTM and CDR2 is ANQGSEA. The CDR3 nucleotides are TGCAGCGTTGGGGGCACACAGGATCAGCCCCAGCATCTT. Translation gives CSVGGTQDQPQHL.

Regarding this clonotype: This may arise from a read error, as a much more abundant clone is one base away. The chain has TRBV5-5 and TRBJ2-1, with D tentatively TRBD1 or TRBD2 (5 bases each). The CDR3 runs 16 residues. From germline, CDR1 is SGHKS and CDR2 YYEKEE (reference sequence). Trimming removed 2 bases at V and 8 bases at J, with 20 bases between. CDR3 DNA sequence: TGTGCCAGCAGCTTCCGTAGTCCGTCGGGACGGGATGAGCAGTTCTTC. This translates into CASSFRSPSGRDEQFF.

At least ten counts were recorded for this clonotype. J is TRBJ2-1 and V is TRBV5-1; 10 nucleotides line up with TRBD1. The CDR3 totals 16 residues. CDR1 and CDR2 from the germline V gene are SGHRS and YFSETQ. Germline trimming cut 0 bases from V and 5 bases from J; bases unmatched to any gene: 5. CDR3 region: CASSLAPGTGDNEQFF. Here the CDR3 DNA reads TGCGCCAGCAGCTTGGCCCCCGGGACAGGGGACAATGAGCAGTTCTTC. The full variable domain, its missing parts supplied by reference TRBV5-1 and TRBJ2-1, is KAGVTQTPRYLIKTRGQQVTLSCSPISGHRSVSWYQQTPGQGLQFLFEYFSETQRNKGNFPGRFSGRQFSNSRSEMNVSTLELGDSALYLCASSLAPGTGDNEQFFGPGTRLTVL.

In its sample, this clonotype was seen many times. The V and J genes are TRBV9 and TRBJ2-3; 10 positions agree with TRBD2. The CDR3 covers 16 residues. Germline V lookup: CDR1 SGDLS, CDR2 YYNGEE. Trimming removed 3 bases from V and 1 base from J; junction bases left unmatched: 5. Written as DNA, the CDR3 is TGTGCCAGCAGCGCGACCGGGACTAGCGGCACAGATACGCAGTATTTT. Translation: CASSATGTSGTDTQYF.

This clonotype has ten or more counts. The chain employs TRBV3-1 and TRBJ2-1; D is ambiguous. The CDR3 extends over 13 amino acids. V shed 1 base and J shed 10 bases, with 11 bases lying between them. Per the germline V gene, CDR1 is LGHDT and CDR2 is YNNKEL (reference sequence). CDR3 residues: CASSQGGRVEQFF. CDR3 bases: TGTGCCAGCAGCCAAGGGGGAAGAGTGGAGCAGTTCTTC.

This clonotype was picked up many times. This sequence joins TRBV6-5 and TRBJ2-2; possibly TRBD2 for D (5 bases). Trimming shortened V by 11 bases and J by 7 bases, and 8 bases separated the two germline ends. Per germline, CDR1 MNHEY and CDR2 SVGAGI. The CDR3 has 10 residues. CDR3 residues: CAPGVGELFF. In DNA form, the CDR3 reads TGTGCCCCCGGGGTCGGGGAGCTGTTTTTT.

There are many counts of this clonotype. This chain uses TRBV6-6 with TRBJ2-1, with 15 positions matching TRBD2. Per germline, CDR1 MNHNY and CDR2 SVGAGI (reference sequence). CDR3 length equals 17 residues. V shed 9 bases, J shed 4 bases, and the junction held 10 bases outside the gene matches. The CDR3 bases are TGTGCCAGTCTAGGGACTAGCGGGAGGACAGGGTACAATGAGCAGTTCTTC. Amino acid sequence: CASLGTSGRTGYNEQFF.